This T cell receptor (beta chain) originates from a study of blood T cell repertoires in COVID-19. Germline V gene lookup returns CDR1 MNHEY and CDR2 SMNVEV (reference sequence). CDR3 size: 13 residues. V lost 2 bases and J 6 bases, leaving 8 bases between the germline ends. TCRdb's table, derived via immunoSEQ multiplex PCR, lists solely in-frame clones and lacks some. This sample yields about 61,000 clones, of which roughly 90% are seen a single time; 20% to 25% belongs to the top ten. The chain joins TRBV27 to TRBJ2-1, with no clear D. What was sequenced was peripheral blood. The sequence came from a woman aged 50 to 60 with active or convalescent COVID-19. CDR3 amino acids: CASSLGRVNEQFF. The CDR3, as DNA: TGTGCCAGCAGTTTAGGTCGGGTCAATGAGCAGTTCTTC.